This record looks at one TCR beta chain sequence and its context. TCRdb reanalysed the reads using MiXCR and keeps one entry per CDR3 protein. The table records about 450,000 distinct CDR3 sequences, approximately 32% of them present only once. This entry comes from a study of T cell repertoires in cytomegalovirus infection. The CDR3 totals 16 residues. The germline V gene has CDR1 SGHAT and CDR2 FQNNGV. V was pared by 3 bases and J by 0 bases, with 9 bases between. This chain joins TRBV11-2 and TRBJ2-6, with D possibly matching TRBD1 (6 bases). The clonotype was recovered from a human donor in good health (CMV status not recorded). Some clones in this sample may be carry-over from other donors' samples. The sequenced material came from PBMCs. The chain's CDR3 is CASSLLGGSGANVLTF. In nucleotides, the CDR3 is TGTGCCAGCAGCTTGTTAGGGGGCTCTGGGGCCAACGTCCTGACTTTC.